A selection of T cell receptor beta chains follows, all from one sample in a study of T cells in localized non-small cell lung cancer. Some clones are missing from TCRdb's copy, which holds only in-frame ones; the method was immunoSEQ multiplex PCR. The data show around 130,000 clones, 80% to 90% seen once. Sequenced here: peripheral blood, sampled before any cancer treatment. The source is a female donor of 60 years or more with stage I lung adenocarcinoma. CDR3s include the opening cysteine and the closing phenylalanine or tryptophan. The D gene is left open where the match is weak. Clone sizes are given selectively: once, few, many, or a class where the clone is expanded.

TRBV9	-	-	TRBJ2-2	CASSDPLKPVATGELFF	TGTGCCAGCAGCGACCCGCTGAAACCCGTAGCCACCGGGGAGCTGTTTTTT
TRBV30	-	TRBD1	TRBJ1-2	CARGTAAYYGYTF	TGTGCCCGGGGGACAGCCGCTTACTATGGCTACACCTTC
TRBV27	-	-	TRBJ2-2	CASNPGWNTGELFF	TGTGCCTCTAACCCAGGGTGGAACACCGGGGAGCTGTTTTTT
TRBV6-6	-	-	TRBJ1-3	CAGTTEAGNTIYF	TGTGCCGGAACGACAGAGGCTGGAAACACCATATATTTT
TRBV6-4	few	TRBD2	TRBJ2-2	CASSELRTSLSGELFF	TGTGCCAGCAGTGAACTAAGGACTAGTCTCTCCGGGGAGCTGTTTTTT
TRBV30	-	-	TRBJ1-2	CAWSGAGGSNYGYTF	TGTGCCTGGAGCGGTGCGGGCGGTTCGAACTATGGCTACACCTTC
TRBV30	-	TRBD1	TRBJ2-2	CAWSTGGNTGELFF	TGTGCCTGGAGTACAGGGGGCAACACCGGGGAGCTGTTTTTT
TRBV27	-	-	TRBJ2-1	CASSRVYNEQFF	TGTGCCAGCAGCAGGGTATACAATGAGCAGTTCTTC
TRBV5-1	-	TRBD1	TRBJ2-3	CASSLDRVDTQYF	TGCGCCAGCAGCCTGGACAGGGTGGATACGCAGTATTTT
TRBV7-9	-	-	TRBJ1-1	CASSSPLTGYEAFF	TGTGCCAGCAGCTCACCACTTACAGGTTACGAAGCTTTCTTT
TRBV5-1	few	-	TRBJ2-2	CASSFEPSGGNTGELFF	TGCGCCAGCAGCTTTGAGCCCTCCGGGGGGAACACCGGGGAGCTGTTTTTT
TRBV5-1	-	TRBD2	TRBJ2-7	CASSLTSSGYEQYF	TGCGCCAGCAGCCTGACTAGCAGCGGATACGAGCAGTACTTC
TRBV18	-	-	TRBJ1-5	CASSASRDNYQPQHF	TGTGCCAGCTCGGCCTCCCGAGACAACTATCAGCCCCAGCATTTT
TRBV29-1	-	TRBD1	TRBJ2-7	CSAGRGQGAVEQYF	TGCAGCGCCGGCAGGGGACAGGGGGCGGTCGAGCAGTACTTC
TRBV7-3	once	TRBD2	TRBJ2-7	CASSPRTSGIYEQYF	TGTGCCAGCAGCCCCCGGACTAGCGGGATATACGAGCAGTACTTC
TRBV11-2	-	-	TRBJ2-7	CASSLGQIYEQYF	TGTGCCAGCAGCTTAGGACAGATCTACGAGCAGTACTTC
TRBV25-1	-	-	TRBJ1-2	CASSDHSTTTNYGYTF	TGTGCCAGCAGTGACCACAGCACCACCACCAACTATGGCTACACCTTC
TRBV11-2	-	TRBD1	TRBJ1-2	CASSGPGQVGYTF	TGTGCCAGCAGCGGACCGGGACAGGTCGGCTACACCTTC
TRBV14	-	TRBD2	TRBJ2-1	CASSQTGTSGINEQFF	TGTGCCAGCAGCCAAACCGGGACTAGCGGGATTAATGAGCAGTTCTTC
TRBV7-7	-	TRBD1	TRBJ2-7	CASSASGGTSYEQYF	TGTGCCAGCAGCGCATCAGGGGGAACTTCCTACGAGCAGTACTTC
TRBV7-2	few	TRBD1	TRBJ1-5	CASSPRPGTGGSKPQHF	TGTGCCAGCAGCCCCCGTCCCGGGACAGGGGGCAGCAAGCCCCAGCATTTT
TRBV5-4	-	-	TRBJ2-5	CASREKRSEETQYF	TGTGCCAGCCGCGAGAAGAGGAGCGAGGAGACCCAGTACTTC
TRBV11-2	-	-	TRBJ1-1	CASSNGHPTEAFF	TGTGCCAGCAGCAACGGACATCCCACTGAAGCTTTCTTT
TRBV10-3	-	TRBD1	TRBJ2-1	CAIRGQVENNEQFF	TGTGCCATCAGGGGACAGGTTGAGAACAATGAGCAGTTCTTC
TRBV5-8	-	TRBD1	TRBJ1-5	CASSRQGARSNQPQHF	TGTGCCAGCAGCCGACAGGGGGCTCGGAGCAATCAGCCCCAGCATTTT
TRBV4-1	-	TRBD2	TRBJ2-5	CASSQDRVGLQETQYF	TGCGCCAGCAGCCAAGATAGGGTGGGACTACAAGAGACCCAGTACTTC
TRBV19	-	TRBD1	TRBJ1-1	CARPGDRGWTEAFF	TGTGCCAGACCTGGGGACAGGGGATGGACTGAAGCTTTCTTT
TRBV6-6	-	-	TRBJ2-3	CASSTPLYSDTQYF	TGTGCCAGCAGTACCCCCTTATATTCGGATACGCAGTATTTT
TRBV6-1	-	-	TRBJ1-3	CASSERQLMFSGNTIYF	TGTGCCAGCAGTGAGCGACAGTTAATGTTCTCTGGAAACACCATATATTTT
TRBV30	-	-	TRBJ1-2	CAWKGDDGGYTF	TGTGCCTGGAAGGGGGACGACGGGGGCTACACCTTC
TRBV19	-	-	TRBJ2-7	CASSMTTRTYEQYF	TGTGCCAGTAGTATGACAACTCGCACCTACGAGCAGTACTTC
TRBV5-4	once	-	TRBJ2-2	CASSTPTGLNGELFF	TGTGCCAGCAGCACACCGACGGGGCTGAACGGGGAGCTGTTTTTT
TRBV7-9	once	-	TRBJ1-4	CASSFDREAFWKLFF	TGTGCCAGCAGCTTTGACCGAGAGGCGTTTTGGAAACTGTTTTTT
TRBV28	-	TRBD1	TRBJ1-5	CAGQGADQPQHF	TGTGCCGGACAGGGGGCGGATCAGCCCCAGCATTTT
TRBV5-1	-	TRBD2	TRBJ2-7	CASSLVPGGSYEQYF	TGCGCCAGCAGCTTGGTGCCGGGAGGGTCGTACGAGCAGTACTTC
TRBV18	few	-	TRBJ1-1	CASSPGTGEAFF	TGTGCCAGCTCACCAGGAACAGGAGAAGCTTTCTTT
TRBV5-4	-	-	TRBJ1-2	CASSLAALDYGYTF	TGTGCCAGCAGCTTGGCGGCGCTGGACTATGGCTACACCTTC
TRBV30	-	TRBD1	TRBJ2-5	CAWLRTGSQETQYF	TGTGCCTGGCTCCGGACAGGATCCCAAGAGACCCAGTACTTC
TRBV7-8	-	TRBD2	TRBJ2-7	CASSFVAGAYEQYF	TGTGCCAGCAGTTTTGTAGCGGGAGCCTACGAGCAGTACTTC
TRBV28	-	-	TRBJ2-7	CASSAAPEYEQYF	TGTGCCAGCAGTGCGGCCCCCGAATACGAGCAGTACTTC
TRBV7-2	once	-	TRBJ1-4	CASSPSAGGNEKLFF	TGTGCCAGCAGCCCAAGCGCAGGCGGTAATGAAAAACTGTTTTTT
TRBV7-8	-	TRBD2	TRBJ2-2	CASSLVASGIGDTGELFF	TGTGCCAGCAGCTTAGTGGCTAGCGGGATTGGTGACACCGGGGAGCTGTTTTTT
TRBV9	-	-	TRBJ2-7	CASSVEVGYEQYF	TGTGCCAGCAGCGTAGAGGTGGGCTACGAGCAGTACTTC
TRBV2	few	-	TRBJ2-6	CASSPSLRRGGPGANVLTF	TGTGCCAGCAGTCCCTCCCTTAGGAGGGGGGGGCCTGGGGCCAACGTCCTGACTTTC
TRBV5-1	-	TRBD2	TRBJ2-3	CASTFEGGRLDTQYF	TGCGCCAGCACTTTTGAGGGCGGGAGGTTAGATACGCAGTATTTT
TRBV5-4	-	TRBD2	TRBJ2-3	CASRSSGSRTDTQYF	TGTGCCAGCAGATCCAGCGGGAGTCGGACAGATACGCAGTATTTT
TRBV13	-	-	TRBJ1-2	CASRGSGQSIGYTF	TGTGCCAGCAGGGGCTCCGGACAAAGCATAGGCTACACCTTC
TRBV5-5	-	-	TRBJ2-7	CASSRALVRYEQYF	TGTGCCAGCAGCCGGGCCCTTGTTAGATACGAGCAGTACTTC
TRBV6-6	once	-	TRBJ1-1	CASSWGVNTEAFF	TGTGCCAGCAGTTGGGGGGTGAACACTGAAGCTTTCTTT
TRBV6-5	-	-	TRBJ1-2	CASTKALNYGYTF	TGTGCCAGCACTAAAGCCCTGAACTATGGCTACACCTTC
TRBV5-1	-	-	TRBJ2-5	CASGVLNQETQYF	TGCGCCAGCGGGGTCCTGAACCAAGAGACCCAGTACTTC
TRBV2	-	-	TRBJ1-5	CASSPGPDSNQPQHF	TGTGCCAGCAGCCCGGGACCCGACAGCAATCAGCCCCAGCATTTT
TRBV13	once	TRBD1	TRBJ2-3	CASSLGTGRTDTQYF	TGTGCCAGCAGCCTCGGGACAGGGCGGACAGATACGCAGTATTTT